This T cell receptor (beta chain) was identified during a study of blood T cell repertoires in COVID-19. This clone was recorded once. V was clipped by 0 bases and J by 10 bases; unmatched bases: 6. The CDR3 is 16 residues long. CDR1 is SGDLS, CDR2 YYNGEE, per germline. In the authors' workflow: Reference gene primer amplification gave nucleated cell count estimates. The data were produced by immunoSEQ multiplex PCR, yet TCRdb's version contains in-frame clones alone and is incomplete. V and J calls and clone size are as listed in that table; D and trimming were resolved from the DNA. The table lists some 370,000 clones, around 87% of them singletons.

The chain links TRBV9 to TRBJ2-1; 14 bases agree with TRBD2. This TCR derives from a woman aged 25-40 years with COVID-19, enrolled during active disease. The sequenced sample was peripheral blood. This chain's CDR3 is CASSVEGLAGEVEQFF. CDR3 DNA sequence: TGTGCCAGCAGCGTAGAGGGACTAGCGGGAGAAGTAGAGCAGTTCTTC.